These 10 T cell receptor beta chains were all obtained from the same sample, sequenced in a study of T cells in Graves' hyperthyroidism and ophthalmopathy. Amplification of TCR beta CDR3 regions was performed using RNA transcripts as template. The study used the HTBI primer set for a first-round RT-PCR of the TCR CDR3. One entry per CDR3 protein, called by TCRdb with MiXCR from the multiplex PCR reads. There are 600,000 to 900,000 distinct CDR3 sequences in the sample; 15% to 20% occur only once, and around 8% lies in the top ten. The sample consisted of blood. The receptor source for this set is a man aged 18 to 29 with Graves' hyperthyroidism.

This clonotype came up many times. V is TRBV18 and J is TRBJ1-2, with TRBD1 matching 7 bases. This CDR3 has 13 amino acids. V dropped 10 bases and J dropped 6; count of bases not matched to a gene: 11. Germline V gene sequence: CDR1 KGHSH, CDR2 LQKENI. The CDR3 sequence is CAIRREGANGYTF. DNA of the CDR3: TGTGCCATCCGCCGGGAGGGGGCAAATGGCTACACCTTC. Using reference TRBV18 and TRBJ1-2 for the parts outside the CDR3, the full variable domain is NAGVMQNPRHLVRRRGQEARLRCSPMKGHSHVYWYRQLPEEGLKFMVYLQKENIIDESGMPKERFSAEFPKEGPSILRIQQVVRGDSAAYFCAIRREGANGYTFGSGTRLTVV.

The rearrangement joins TRBV28 to TRBJ1-2; D remains ambiguous. CDR1 and CDR2 (germline): MDHEN, SYDVKM. This CDR3 has 15 amino acids. Trimming removed 8 bases from V and 3 bases from J, with 19 bases in between. CDR3 in DNA: TGTGCCAGCCGCCCACCGTTACGACCGGACTATGGCTACACCTTC. Encoded protein: CASRPPLRPDYGYTF.

There are a few counts of this clonotype. The rearrangement joins TRBV27 to TRBJ2-3; unclear D gene. This CDR3 contains 13 residues. Germline V CDR1 and CDR2: MNHEY, SMNVEV (reference sequence). With 6 bases removed from V and 6 bases from J, the gap between germline ends came to 13 bases. The CDR3 DNA sequence: TGTGCCAGCAGCCTCGACACTATTGATACGCAGTATTTT. It encodes CASSLDTIDTQYF.

The genes are TRBV4-3 and TRBJ2-1, with 7 bases that match TRBD2. With V trimmed by 3 bases and J by 4 bases, 9 bases remained unmatched. CDR1 LGHNA and CDR2 YSLEER come from the germline V gene. CDR3 length equals 16 residues. CDR3 coding DNA: TGCGCCAGCAGCCACACCGGGGGGACTGGATACAATGAGCAGTTCTTC. This gives the protein CASSHTGGTGYNEQFF.

This clonotype has more than one count but fewer than ten. The chain recombines TRBV6-1 with TRBJ1-1; TRBD1 is a possible D gene (5 bases). V lost 6 bases to trimming and J lost 4 bases, with 15 bases between them. The CDR3 sequence is 14 residues long. Germline loops: CDR1 MNHNS, CDR2 SASEGT. Written as DNA, the CDR3 is TGTGCCAGCAGCAGGGTGAGGGGACTCACTGAAGCTTTCTTT. Encoded protein: CASSRVRGLTEAFF.

The chain carries TRBV30 and TRBJ2-6; D remains unclear. The germline CDR1 and CDR2 sequences are GTSNPN and SVGIG (reference sequence). Trimming cost V 1 base and J 1 base, with 5 bases left between them. This CDR3 is built from 14 residues. CDR3 in DNA: TGTGCCTGGAGTGGGGGATCTGGGGCCAACGTCCTGACTTTC. Translating it yields CAWSGGSGANVLTF.

This chain links TRBV5-1 with TRBJ2-7, with D possibly being TRBD2 (6 bases). Looked up from germline, CDR1 is SGHRS and CDR2 is YFSETQ. CDR3 size: 15 residues. Trimming took off 0 bases at V and 2 bases at J, with 12 bases between the two ends. DNA for the CDR3: TGCGCCAGCAGCTTGGCCCGGGAGTTCGCCTACGAGCAGTACTTC. Protein: CASSLAREFAYEQYF.

J is TRBJ2-3 and V is TRBV14; D is unresolved. The CDR3 is 15 residues long. Germline V CDR1 and CDR2: SGHDN, FVKESK. The V end was cut by 0 bases, the J end by 3 bases, with 10 bases between. As DNA, the CDR3 is TGTGCCAGCAGCCAAGAGGGTCACGGTACAGATACGCAGTATTTT. Translating gives CASSQEGHGTDTQYF.

The sample holds many counts of this clonotype. This rearrangement joins TRBV19 to TRBJ2-7, with 7 bases matching TRBD1. CDR1 and CDR2 from the germline V gene are LNHDA and SQIVND (reference sequence). V lost 7 bases to trimming and J lost 3 bases; unmatched junction nucleotides: 9. The CDR3 totals 14 residues. The CDR3 region has the DNA TGTGCCAGTACCCCCGGACAGGCGGTCTACGAGCAGTACTTC. Translation: CASTPGQAVYEQYF.

V usage is TRBV5-5 and J usage is TRBJ2-3, with 8 bases lining up with TRBD2. Per the germline V gene, CDR1 is SGHKS and CDR2 is YYEKEE (reference sequence). The CDR3 consists of 16 residues. Trimming removed 0 bases from V and 9 bases from J; junction bases left unmatched: 12. The CDR3 DNA is TGTGCCAGCAGCTTGGACCCGGGAGGGCGATCCGTCACGCAGTATTTT. It codes for CASSLDPGGRSVTQYF.